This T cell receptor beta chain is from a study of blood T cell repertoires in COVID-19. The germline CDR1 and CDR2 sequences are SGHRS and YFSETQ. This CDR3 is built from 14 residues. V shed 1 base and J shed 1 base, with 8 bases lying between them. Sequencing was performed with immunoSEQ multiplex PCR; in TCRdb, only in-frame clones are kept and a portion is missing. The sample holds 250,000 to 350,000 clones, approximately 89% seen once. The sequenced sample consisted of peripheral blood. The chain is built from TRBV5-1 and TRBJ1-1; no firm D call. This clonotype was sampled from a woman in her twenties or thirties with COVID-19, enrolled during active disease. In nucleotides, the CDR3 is TGCGCCAGCAGCTTGAACGAGGGGAACACTGAAGCTTTCTTT. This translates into CASSLNEGNTEAFF.